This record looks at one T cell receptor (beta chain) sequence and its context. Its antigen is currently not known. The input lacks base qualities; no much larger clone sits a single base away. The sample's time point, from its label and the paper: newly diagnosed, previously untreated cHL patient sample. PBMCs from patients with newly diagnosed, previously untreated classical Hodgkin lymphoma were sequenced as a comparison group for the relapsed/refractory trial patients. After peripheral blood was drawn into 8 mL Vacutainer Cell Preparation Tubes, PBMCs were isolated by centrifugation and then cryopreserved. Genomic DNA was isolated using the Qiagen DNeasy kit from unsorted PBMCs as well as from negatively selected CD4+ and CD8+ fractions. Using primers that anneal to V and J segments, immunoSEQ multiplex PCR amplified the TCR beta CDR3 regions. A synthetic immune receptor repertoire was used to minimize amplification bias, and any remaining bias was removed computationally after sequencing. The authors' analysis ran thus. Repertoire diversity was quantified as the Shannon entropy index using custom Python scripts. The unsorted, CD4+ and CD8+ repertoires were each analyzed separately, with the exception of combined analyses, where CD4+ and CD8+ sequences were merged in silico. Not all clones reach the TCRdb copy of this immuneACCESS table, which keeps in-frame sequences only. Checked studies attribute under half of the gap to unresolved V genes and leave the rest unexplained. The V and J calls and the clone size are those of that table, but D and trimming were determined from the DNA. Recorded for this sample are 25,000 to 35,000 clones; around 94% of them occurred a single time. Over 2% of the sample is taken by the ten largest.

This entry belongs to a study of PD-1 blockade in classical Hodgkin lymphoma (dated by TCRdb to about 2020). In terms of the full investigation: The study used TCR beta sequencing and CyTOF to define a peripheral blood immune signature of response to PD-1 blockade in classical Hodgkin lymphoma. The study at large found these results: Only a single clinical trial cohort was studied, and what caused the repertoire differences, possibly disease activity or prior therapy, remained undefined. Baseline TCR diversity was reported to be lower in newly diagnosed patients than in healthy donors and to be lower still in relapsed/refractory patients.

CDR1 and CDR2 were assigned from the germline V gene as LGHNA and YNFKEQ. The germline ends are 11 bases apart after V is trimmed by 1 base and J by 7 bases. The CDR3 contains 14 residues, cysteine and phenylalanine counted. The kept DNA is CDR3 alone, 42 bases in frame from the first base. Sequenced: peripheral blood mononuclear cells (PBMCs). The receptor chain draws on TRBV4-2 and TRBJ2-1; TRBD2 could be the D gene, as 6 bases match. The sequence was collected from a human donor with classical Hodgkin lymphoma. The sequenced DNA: TGTGCCAGCAGCCAAGGGCCACTAGCTAATGAGCAGTTCTTC. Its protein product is CASSQGPLANEQFF.